The 5 T cell receptor beta chains presented below share a single source sample, sequenced in a study of cytomegalovirus exposure and HLA in healthy donors. The PCR had 60 Vbeta and 13 Jbeta primers. Sequencing used immunoSEQ multiplex PCR; TCRdb keeps in-frame clones, though not all of them. The repertoire consists of under 110,000 clones, with about 75% occurring once and the leading ten covering 10%. Sequencing was performed on PBMCs. These receptors all stem from a man aged 50 to 60 in good health and CMV-seronegative.

The chain joins TRBV5-6 to TRBJ2-5, with 7 bases matching TRBD1. CDR3 length equals 15 residues. The germline V gene encodes CDR1 SGHDT and CDR2 YYEEEE. V gave up 3 bases and J gave up 1 base; unmatched junction bases: 6. This CDR3 is CASSSSQGSQETQYF. The CDR3 DNA is TGTGCCAGCAGCTCGTCACAGGGGTCCCAAGAGACCCAGTACTTC.

The chain has TRBV27 and TRBJ2-7; D might be TRBD1 (5 bases). CDR3 length equals 15 residues. Germline assignment: CDR1 MNHEY and CDR2 SMNVEV (reference sequence). Trimming removed 3 bases from V and 0 bases from J, with 12 bases in between. The CDR3 region is CASSFSDSSSYEQYF. The CDR3 DNA is TGTGCCAGCAGTTTTTCCGACAGCTCCTCCTACGAGCAGTACTTC.

V gene TRBV6-5 combines with J gene TRBJ2-5; TRBD1 is a possible D gene (5 bases). The CDR3 covers 14 residues. Trimming removed 7 bases from V and 5 bases from J, with 17 bases in between. Germline V gives CDR1 MNHEY, CDR2 SVGAGI. The CDR3 DNA reads TGTGCCAGCACCCCCGGCAGGGCAGGGGAGACCCAGTACTTC. Translating gives CASTPGRAGETQYF.

The count of this clone is one. The V and J genes are TRBV2 and TRBJ1-1; tentatively, D is TRBD1 (6 bases). The CDR3 totals 13 residues. V was trimmed by 10 bases and J by 5 bases, leaving 17 bases between them. The V gene's germline CDR1 is SNHLY and CDR2 FYNNEI. As DNA, the CDR3 is TGTGCCACAAACAGGGAAATGGGAACTGAAGCTTTCTTT. Translation: CATNREMGTEAFF.

The genes are TRBV9 and TRBJ2-6; no clear D gene. The CDR3 totals 15 residues. Trimming pared 3 bases from V and 0 bases from J, leaving 7 bases between. Germline lookup yields CDR1 SGDLS and CDR2 YYNGEE. Here the CDR3 reads CASSDYASGANVLTF. The CDR3 region has the DNA TGTGCCAGCAGCGACTACGCCTCTGGGGCCAACGTCCTGACTTTC.